Here is one TCR beta chain with its context. These data are taken from a study of CD8 T cells in Susac syndrome. The length of the CDR3 is 14 residues. Germline lookup yields CDR1 DFQATT and CDR2 SNEGSKA (reference sequence). With 0 bases removed from V and 4 bases from J, the gap between germline ends came to 12 bases. RNA in amounts of roughly 0.5 to 1 ug was reverse transcribed with random hexamers. TCRdb analysed the immunoSEQ multiplex PCR reads with MiXCR anew, one entry per CDR3 protein. The repertoire consists of 150,000 to 200,000 distinct CDR3 sequences, with over 90% occurring once and the leading ten covering roughly 0.088%.

This clonotype was obtained from a human donor with multiple sclerosis. Sequencing used CD4+ T cells from PBMCs. The rearrangement uses TRBV20-1 and TRBJ1-1; possible D gene TRBD1, 5 bases. The chain's CDR3 is CSAREQTGGTEAFF. CDR3 coding DNA: TGCAGTGCTAGAGAACAAACTGGGGGCACTGAAGCTTTCTTT.